These 28 T cell receptor beta chains were all obtained from the same sample, sequenced in a study of T cell responses to AZD1222 COVID-19 vaccine. Profiled with immunoSEQ multiplex PCR; TCRdb holds only in-frame clones, not every one. The sample lists more than 120,000 clones, roughly 92% occurring once. Specimen: peripheral blood, collected 28 days after the second AZD1222 dose. These receptors came from an adult who received the AZD1222 COVID-19 vaccine.

The rearrangement links TRBV4-2 to TRBJ2-7; TRBD2 might be the D (5 bases). Germline CDR1 reads LGHNA; CDR2 reads YNFKEQ. This CDR3 has 15 residues. V was trimmed by 1 base and J by 0 bases, leaving 10 bases between them. The CDR3 DNA follows: TGTGCCAGCAGCCAAGCCGATGGAGGCTCCTACGAGCAGTACTTC. It encodes CASSQADGGSYEQYF.

This chain uses TRBV15 with TRBJ2-2, with D hard to call. The CDR3 loop spans 17 amino acids. Germline CDR1 reads LNHNV; CDR2 reads YYDKDF (reference sequence). V lost 6 bases, J lost 2 bases, and 19 bases lay in between. The CDR3 DNA follows: TGTGCCACCAGGCGGTCTAGTGCAGAACGTAACACCGGGGAGCTGTTTTTT. It specifies CATRRSSAERNTGELFF.

The rearrangement uses TRBV11-2 and TRBJ1-1; D is possibly TRBD1 (5 bases). The V gene's germline CDR1 is SGHAT and CDR2 FQNNGV. The ends were cut back, 2 bases at V and 7 bases at J, with 8 bases in the middle. The CDR3 has 12 residues. CDR3 sequence: CASSLPGGEAFF. CDR3 nucleotide sequence: TGTGCCAGCAGCTTACCCGGGGGTGAAGCTTTCTTT.

The V call is TRBV9, the J call TRBJ1-1; 8 bases line up with TRBD1. Germline assignment: CDR1 SGDLS and CDR2 YYNGEE. With 4 bases clipped from V and 8 bases from J, the junction kept 10 bases outside the gene matches. CDR3 size: 14 residues. CDR3 sequence reads: CASSKGQATAEAFF. CDR3 nucleotides: TGTGCCAGCAGCAAGGGACAGGCAACTGCGGAAGCTTTCTTT.

The V gene is TRBV5-5, the J gene TRBJ1-2, with a weak D call TRBD1 (6 bases). This CDR3 is 15 amino acids long. The germline V gene encodes CDR1 SGHKS and CDR2 YYEKEE (reference sequence). V lost 1 base, J lost 0 bases, and 10 bases lay in between. Here the CDR3 DNA reads TGTGCCAGCAGCTTGTACAGGGCTACTAACTATGGCTACACCTTC. It yields the protein CASSLYRATNYGYTF.

V and J are TRBV10-1 and TRBJ2-7; 7 nucleotides match TRBD2. The CDR3 has 14 amino acids. CDR1 is WNHNN, CDR2 SYGVQD, per germline (reference sequence). After removal of 3 bases from V and 1 base from J, the junction contained 3 bases not matched to a gene. This CDR3 reads CASSDPAGSYEQYF. The CDR3, as DNA: TGCGCCAGCAGTGACCCAGCGGGATCCTACGAGCAGTACTTC.

V and J are TRBV6-5 and TRBJ2-1; unclear D gene. V was cut by 6 bases and J by 3 bases, with 12 bases left in between. Germline CDR1 is MNHEY and CDR2 is SVGAGI. This CDR3 is built from 14 residues. For the CDR3, the DNA is TGTGCCAGCAGGTCCCCACGCCTCTACAATGAGCAGTTCTTC. Translation: CASRSPRLYNEQFF.

The J gene is TRBJ2-2, the V gene TRBV4-3; 8 bases agree with TRBD1. Germline-derived CDR1 and CDR2 are LGHNA and YSLEER. This CDR3 spans 15 amino acids. Trimming at V came to 6 bases and at J to 2 bases, leaving 5 bases not matched to a gene. CDR3 sequence: CASSLDRVNTGELFF. DNA for the CDR3: TGCGCCAGCAGTCTGGACAGGGTAAACACCGGGGAGCTGTTTTTT.

The chain employs TRBV19 and TRBJ1-1, with D unresolved. This CDR3 spans 13 amino acids. V shed 5 bases and J shed 3 bases, with 10 bases lying between them. CDR1 and CDR2 (germline): LNHDA, SQIVND (reference sequence). The CDR3 sequence is CASSVQVHTEAFF. Written as DNA, the CDR3 is TGTGCCAGTAGTGTCCAGGTTCACACTGAAGCTTTCTTT.

The chain recombines TRBV9 with TRBJ1-2, with 9 nucleotides matching TRBD1. After removal of 3 bases from V and 6 bases from J, the junction contained 9 bases not matched to a gene. The CDR3 spans 15 residues. Germline CDR1 SGDLS, CDR2 YYNGEE. CDR3: CASSASPTGGDGYTF. CDR3 nucleotide sequence: TGTGCCAGCAGCGCCTCACCGACAGGGGGGGATGGCTACACCTTC. The whole variable domain, remainder taken from reference TRBV9 and TRBJ1-2, is DSGVTQTPKHLITATGQRVTLRCSPRSGDLSVYWYQQSLDQGLQFLIQYYNGEERAKGNILERFSAQQFPDLHSELNLSSLELGDSALYFCASSASPTGGDGYTFGSGTRLTVV.

V is TRBV10-1 and J is TRBJ2-3; D might be TRBD1 (6 bases). Trimming took off 4 bases at V and 12 bases at J, with 17 bases between the two ends. The CDR3 is made up of 13 amino acids. Germline CDR1 is WNHNN and CDR2 is SYGVQD (reference sequence). The CDR3 DNA sequence: TGCGCCAGCAGTGCCTTTCGGCAGGGGATTCAGTATTTT. Protein: CASSAFRQGIQYF.

V is TRBV2 and J is TRBJ1-3; D uncertain. Trimming left V 2 bases short and J 3 bases short, with 8 bases between. CDR3 size: 14 residues. Germline V gene sequence: CDR1 SNHLY, CDR2 FYNNEI. CDR3 protein: CASSEITVGNTIYF. The CDR3 DNA reads TGTGCCAGCAGTGAAATAACAGTTGGAAACACCATATATTTT.

This clone was detected once. The rearrangement links TRBV7-2 to TRBJ2-5; TRBD2 matches at 7 bases. Germline V CDR1 and CDR2: SGHTA, FQGNSA. V was pared by 5 bases and J by 6 bases, with 18 bases of the junction left unmatched. The CDR3 consists of 17 residues. CDR3: CASSARGGVMELKTQYF. The CDR3 DNA is TGTGCCAGCAGCGCTCGGGGAGGGGTGATGGAGTTGAAGACCCAGTACTTC.

The genes are TRBV28 and TRBJ1-6; D might be TRBD1 (6 bases). V was cut by 8 bases and J by 10 bases, with 15 bases left in between. The CDR3 sequence is 13 residues long. CDR1 is MDHEN, CDR2 SYDVKM, per germline. The CDR3 here is CASWGAGGSPLHF. The CDR3 region has the DNA TGTGCCAGCTGGGGGGCGGGTGGATCACCCCTCCACTTT.

This chain connects TRBV7-2 to TRBJ1-5, with TRBD1 as a possible D gene (5 bases). From germline, CDR1 is SGHTA and CDR2 FQGNSA. V was pared by 5 bases and J by 5 bases, with 10 bases between. The CDR3 is made up of 13 amino acids. The chain's CDR3 is CASSPDRYQPQHF. CDR3 coding DNA: TGTGCCAGCAGCCCTGACAGATATCAGCCCCAGCATTTT.

The rearrangement joins TRBV5-5 to TRBJ2-5; 10 bases map to TRBD1. Germline V gives CDR1 SGHKS, CDR2 YYEKEE (reference sequence). The V and J ends lost 3 bases and 5 bases, in that order; junction bases with no gene match: 10. The CDR3 consists of 16 residues. The CDR3 DNA reads TGTGCCAGCAGCTCTTCCAGGGGACAGGGGTGGGAGACCCAGTACTTC. Amino acid sequence: CASSSSRGQGWETQYF. The full variable domain, rest sourced from reference TRBV5-5 and TRBJ2-5, is DAGVTQSPTHLIKTRGQQVTLRCSPISGHKSVSWYQQVLGQGPQFIFQYYEKEERGRGNFPDRFSARQFPNYSSELNVNALLLGDSALYLCASSSSRGQGWETQYFGPGTRLLVL.

V gene TRBV18 combines with J gene TRBJ2-2; 9 bases map to TRBD1. There are 16 residues in the CDR3. Germline V lookup: CDR1 KGHSH, CDR2 LQKENI. V dropped 6 bases and J dropped 1; count of bases not matched to a gene: 6. The CDR3 loop is CASSAGTGLNTGELFF. As DNA, the CDR3 is TGTGCCAGCTCTGCCGGGACAGGGCTGAACACCGGGGAGCTGTTTTTT.

V and J are TRBV19 and TRBJ2-7; D remains ambiguous. The germline V gene encodes CDR1 LNHDA and CDR2 SQIVND (reference sequence). The V end lost 6 bases, the J end lost 0 bases, and 3 bases lay between the germline ends. The CDR3 totals 11 residues. Here the CDR3 DNA reads TGTGCCAGTAGGGGCTCCTACGAGCAGTACTTC. Amino acid sequence: CASRGSYEQYF.

This clone was seen only once. V gene TRBV2 combines with J gene TRBJ1-5; D ambiguous. CDR1 is SNHLY, CDR2 FYNNEI, per germline. The CDR3 length is 15 residues. V lost 1 base, J lost 9 bases, and 16 bases lay in between. DNA of the CDR3: TGTGCCAGCAGTGAAGGTAGTCGGGCACCGGGGCCCCAGCATTTT. Translation: CASSEGSRAPGPQHF.

This chain connects TRBV4-1 to TRBJ2-1; D is ambiguous. V shed 4 bases and J shed 4 bases, with 17 bases lying between them. CDR1 and CDR2 (germline): MGHRA, YSYEKL. This CDR3 has 16 residues. The CDR3 DNA reads as TGCGCCAGCAGCCCGTACGAGGCAGAAAATTACAATGAGCAGTTCTTC. This codes for CASSPYEAENYNEQFF.

The rearrangement joins TRBV7-9 to TRBJ1-5; D is ambiguous. Trimming removed 5 bases at V and 8 bases at J, with 10 bases between. Looked up from germline, CDR1 is SEHNR and CDR2 is FQNEAQ (reference sequence). CDR3 size: 12 residues. The CDR3: CASSRIWEPQHF. CDR3 sequence (DNA): TGTGCCAGCAGCAGGATCTGGGAGCCCCAGCATTTT. Full variable domain (rest looked up from reference TRBV7-9 and TRBJ1-5): DTGVSQNPRHKITKRGQNVTFRCDPISEHNRLYWYRQTLGQGPEFLTYFQNEAQLEKSRLLSDRFSAERPKGSFSTLEIQRTEQGDSAMYLCASSRIWEPQHFGDGTRLSIL.

The gene calls are TRBV7-9 and TRBJ1-1; no definite D call. Germline values: CDR1 SEHNR, CDR2 FQNEAQ (reference sequence). The ends were cut back, 5 bases at V and 2 bases at J, with 9 bases in the middle. The CDR3 has 13 amino acids. The CDR3 DNA reads TGTGCCAGCAGCGGCCCGGATAACACTGAAGCTTTCTTT. Amino acid sequence: CASSGPDNTEAFF.

This rearrangement joins TRBV4-2 to TRBJ1-4; TRBD1 aligns across 10 bases. V was pared by 3 bases and J by 7 bases, with 5 bases of the junction left unmatched. The germline V gene has CDR1 LGHNA and CDR2 YNFKEQ. The CDR3 extends over 15 amino acids. The CDR3 DNA reads as TGTGCCAGCAGCCACCCCGGGACAGGGGTTGAAAAACTGTTTTTT. Amino acids: CASSHPGTGVEKLFF.

Written as DNA, the CDR3 is TGCGCCAGCAGCCATCTGAGCGGCAGACGGAAAATTGAAGCTTTCTTT. It translates to CASSHLSGRRKIEAFF. The chain is built from TRBV4-1 and TRBJ1-1; no definite D call. Germline CDR1 reads MGHRA; CDR2 reads YSYEKL. V lost 3 bases and J lost 7, with 21 bases in between. The CDR3 is 16 residues long.

This chain uses TRBV7-2 with TRBJ1-5; D remains unclear. Germline lookup yields CDR1 SGHTA and CDR2 FQGNSA. The CDR3 sequence is 12 residues long. V lost 4 bases and J 7 bases, leaving 8 bases between the germline ends. The CDR3, as DNA: TGTGCCAGCAGCTCGCCCCCCCAGCCCCAGCATTTT. As protein: CASSSPPQPQHF.

This rearrangement joins TRBV7-2 to TRBJ1-4; weak D call: TRBD1 (5 bases). The CDR3 is made up of 14 amino acids. The germline V gene encodes CDR1 SGHTA and CDR2 FQGNSA. Deletions cut 2 bases from V and 4 bases from J, with 8 bases between. This CDR3 is CASSLRGVNEKLFF. In nucleotides, the CDR3 is TGTGCCAGCAGCTTACGGGGGGTTAATGAAAAACTGTTTTTT.

This clone was recorded only once. The rearrangement joins TRBV7-8 to TRBJ2-1; 13 bases agree with TRBD2. The germline CDR1 and CDR2 sequences are SGHVS and FQNEAQ. This CDR3 comprises 17 residues. With 4 bases clipped from V and 2 bases from J, the junction kept 5 bases outside the gene matches. DNA of the CDR3: TGTGCCAGCAGCTCGTGGACTAGCGGGGGTACCTACAATGAGCAGTTCTTC. It encodes CASSSWTSGGTYNEQFF. Supplemented by reference TRBV7-8 and TRBJ2-1, the full variable domain reads GAGVSQSPRYKVAKRGQDVALRCDPISGHVSLFWYQQALGQGPEFLTYFQNEAQLDKSGLPSDRFFAERPEGSVSTLKIQRTQQEDSAVYLCASSSWTSGGTYNEQFFGPGTRLTVL.

This chain uses TRBV19 with TRBJ1-1; D ambiguous. Germline V CDR1 and CDR2: LNHDA, SQIVND (reference sequence). V was clipped by 9 bases and J by 1 base, with 12 bases between them. The CDR3 is 13 amino acids. CDR3 residues: CASRPPWNTEAFF. The DNA of the CDR3 is TGTGCCAGCAGGCCGCCTTGGAACACTGAAGCTTTCTTT.